The following is a T cell receptor (beta chain) sequence with its context. These data are taken from a study of blood T cell repertoires in COVID-19. At the level of the study: Both acute and convalescent COVID-19 samples were obtained from the United States, Italy and Spain. T cells, B-cell-depleted T cells, or PBMCs supplied cDNA or gDNA.

Between the trimmed V and J ends, which lost 7 bases and 7 bases, there was a span of 8 bases. The length of the CDR3 is 11 residues. Authors' analysis steps: The assay estimated nucleated cells by amplifying reference gene primers. Assay used: immunoSEQ multiplex PCR; TCRdb lists only in-frame clones, some missing. The DNA was the basis for D and trimming; V, J and clone size are from that table. The sample records 200,000 or so clones, roughly nine tenths being singletons. The material sequenced was peripheral blood. The chain carries TRBV12-3 or TRBV12-4 and TRBJ2-1; D is ambiguous. The clonotype was recovered from a man between 65 and 85 years old with active or convalescent COVID-19. The CDR3 bases are TGTGCCAGCACGTTTATGAATGAGCAGTTCTTC. It is translated as CASTFMNEQFF.